Listed here are 8 T cell receptor beta chains from one sample, sequenced in a study of T cells in Graves' hyperthyroidism and ophthalmopathy. TCR beta CDR3 regions were amplified from RNA transcripts. Researchers ran a first-round RT-PCR on the TCR CDR3 using the HTBI primer set. TCRdb processed the multiplex PCR reads anew with MiXCR; each CDR3 protein has one entry. This table has 660,000 or so distinct CDR3 sequences, 20% appearing once. The material sequenced was blood. The source is a man younger than 45 with Graves' ophthalmopathy.

This chain joins TRBV15 and TRBJ1-2, with 9 bases that match TRBD1. This CDR3 has 15 amino acids. Germline CDR1 LNHNV, CDR2 YYDKDF (reference sequence). Trimming removed 3 bases from V and 4 bases from J; junction bases left unmatched: 6. DNA for the CDR3: TGTGCCACCAGCAGGGGACAGGGTTCAGTCTATGGCTACACCTTC. Translating gives CATSRGQGSVYGYTF.

This clonotype came up a few times. This may come from a read error, since a much larger clone is one base off. V is TRBV30 and J is TRBJ2-7, with D unresolved. Germline CDR1 reads GTSNPN; CDR2 reads SVGIG (reference sequence). V lost 5 bases and J 0 bases, leaving 11 bases between the germline ends. The CDR3 has 13 residues. This CDR3 is CAWGWAGSYEQYF. CDR3 DNA: TGTGCCTGGGGATGGGCCGGCTCCTACGAGCAGTACTTC.

This clonotype was seen more than once but under ten times. The rearrangement uses TRBV6-5 and TRBJ1-6, with TRBD1 matching 7 bases. The CDR3 length is 16 residues. V shed 0 bases and J 10 bases; nucleotides not matched to a gene: 9. Germline CDR1 MNHEY, CDR2 SVGAGI. The CDR3 spells CASSYSTPDRASPLHF. The CDR3 DNA reads as TGTGCCAGCAGTTACTCGACTCCCGACAGGGCGTCACCCCTCCACTTT.

This clonotype was observed a few times. The CDR3 region is CASSQAHRKGTQYF. In nucleotides, the CDR3 is TGCGCCAGCAGCCAAGCCCATCGGAAGGGCACGCAGTATTTT. The chain recombines TRBV4-3 with TRBJ2-3; no clear D gene. Germline lookup yields CDR1 LGHNA and CDR2 YSLEER. V lost 1 base, J lost 9 bases, and 14 bases lay in between. There are 14 residues in the CDR3.

There are many counts of this clonotype. The CDR3 reads CASSRKGNTIYF. The CDR3 bases are TGTGCCAGCAGCCGAAAGGGGAACACCATATATTTT. The genes are TRBV3-1 and TRBJ1-3; tentatively, D is TRBD1 (5 bases). Germline V gene sequence: CDR1 LGHDT, CDR2 YNNKEL (reference sequence). The CDR3 consists of 12 residues. The germline V and J ends were trimmed by 4 bases and 7 bases, with 8 bases remaining between them.

This clonotype was counted only a few times. The J gene is TRBJ2-7, the V gene TRBV11-3, with unresolved D. In germline, CDR1 is SGHNT, CDR2 YENEEA. The V and J ends lost 4 bases and 0 bases respectively, with 10 bases between them. The CDR3 runs 14 residues. The CDR3 DNA reads as TGTGCCAGCAGCTCTAGATTTAGCTCCTACGAGCAGTACTTC. Protein product: CASSSRFSSYEQYF.

A few counts support this clonotype. V usage is TRBV29-1 and J usage is TRBJ2-5, with 9 positions matching TRBD1. V trimming: 4 bases; J trimming: 1 base; junction bases outside the gene matches: 1. This CDR3 region has 13 residues. Germline V CDR1 and CDR2: SQVTM, ANQGSEA. CDR3 loop: CSVGGQGQETQYF. CDR3 in DNA: TGCAGCGTTGGGGGACAGGGCCAAGAGACCCAGTACTTC. Using reference TRBV29-1 and TRBJ2-5 for the parts outside the CDR3, the full variable domain is SAVISQKPSRDICQRGTSLTIQCQVDSQVTMMFWYRQQPGQSLTLIATANQGSEATYESGFVIDKFPISRPNLTFSTLTVSNMSPEDSSIYLCSVGGQGQETQYFGPGTRLLVL.

This clonotype was counted only a few times. The V and J genes are TRBV18 and TRBJ2-3; no clear D gene. CDR3 length equals 15 residues. V was cut by 3 bases and J by 2 bases, with 12 bases left in between. Germline assignment: CDR1 KGHSH and CDR2 LQKENI. The CDR3 is CASSPTGVPTDTQYF. As DNA, the CDR3 is TGTGCCAGCTCACCGACTGGGGTCCCCACAGATACGCAGTATTTT.